This TCR beta chain stems from a study of identical twins. CDR1 and CDR2 (germline): GTSNPN, SVGIG (reference sequence). CDR3 size: 15 residues. V was pared by 2 bases and J by 3 bases, with 14 bases between. It was template switching that added a universal primer site, and there were unique molecular identifiers on the cDNA. TCRdb re-called the 5' RACE reads through MiXCR, storing one row per CDR3 protein. The sample records fewer than 500,000 distinct CDR3 sequences, 20% to 25% being singletons. Broader study findings: It was possible that invariant MAIT and iNKT cells partly confounded the zero-insertion analyses.

On this clonotype: Antigen specificity is unknown.

These data were likewise used in another study, on T cells expressing NK-cell markers. In that study: Sorted CD3+CD56-NKG2C+, CD3+CD56+NKG2C- and CD3+CD56+NKG2C+ T cells were the source of the TCR beta repertoires.

The J gene is TRBJ2-1, the V gene TRBV30; D is possibly TRBD2 (5 bases). The sequenced sample was CD4+ T cells sorted from blood. The receptor comes from a woman aged 18-29 years in good health. Here the CDR3 reads CAWSPPSGGYNEQFF. DNA for the CDR3: TGTGCCTGGAGTCCCCCCAGCGGTGGCTACAATGAGCAGTTCTTC.